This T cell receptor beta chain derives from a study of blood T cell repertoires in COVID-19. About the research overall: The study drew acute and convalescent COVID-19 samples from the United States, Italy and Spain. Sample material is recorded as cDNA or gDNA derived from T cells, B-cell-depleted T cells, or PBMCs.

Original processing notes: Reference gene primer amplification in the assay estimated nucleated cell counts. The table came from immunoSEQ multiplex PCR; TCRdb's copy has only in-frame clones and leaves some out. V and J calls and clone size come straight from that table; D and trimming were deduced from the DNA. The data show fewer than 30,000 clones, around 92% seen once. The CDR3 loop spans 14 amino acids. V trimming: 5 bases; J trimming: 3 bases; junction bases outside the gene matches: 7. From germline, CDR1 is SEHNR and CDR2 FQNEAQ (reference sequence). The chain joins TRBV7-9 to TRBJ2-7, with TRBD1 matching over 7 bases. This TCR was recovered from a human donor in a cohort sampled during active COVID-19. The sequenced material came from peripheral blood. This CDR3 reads CASSPGQIYYEQYF. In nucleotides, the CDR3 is TGTGCCAGCAGCCCGGGACAGATATACTACGAGCAGTACTTC.